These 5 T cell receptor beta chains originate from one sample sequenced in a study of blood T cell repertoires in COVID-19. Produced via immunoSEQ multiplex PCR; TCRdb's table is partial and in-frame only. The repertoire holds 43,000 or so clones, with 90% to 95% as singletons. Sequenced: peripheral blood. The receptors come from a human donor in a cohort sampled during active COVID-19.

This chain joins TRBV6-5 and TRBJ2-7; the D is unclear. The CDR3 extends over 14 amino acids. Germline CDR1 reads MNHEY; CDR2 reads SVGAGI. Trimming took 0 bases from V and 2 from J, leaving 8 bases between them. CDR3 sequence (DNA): TGTGCCAGCAGTTACTCGGCGGAGACCTACGAGCAGTACTTC. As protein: CASSYSAETYEQYF.

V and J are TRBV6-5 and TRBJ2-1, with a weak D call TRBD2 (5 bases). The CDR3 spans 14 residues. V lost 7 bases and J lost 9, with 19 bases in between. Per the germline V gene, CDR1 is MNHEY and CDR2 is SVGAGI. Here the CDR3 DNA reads TGTGCCAGCACCATAAAGATTCTAGCAGGTGAGCAGTTCTTC. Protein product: CASTIKILAGEQFF.

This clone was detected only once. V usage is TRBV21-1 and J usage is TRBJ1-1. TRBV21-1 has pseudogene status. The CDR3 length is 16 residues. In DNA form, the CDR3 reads TGTGCCAGCAGCAAAGACGCGGGGGCGAAGGACACTGAAGCTTTCTTT. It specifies CASSKDAGAKDTEAFF.

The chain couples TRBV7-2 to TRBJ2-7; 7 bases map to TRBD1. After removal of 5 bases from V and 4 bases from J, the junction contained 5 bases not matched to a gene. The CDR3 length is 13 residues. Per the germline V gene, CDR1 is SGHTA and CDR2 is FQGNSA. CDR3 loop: CASSPGQPYEQYF. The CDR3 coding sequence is TGTGCCAGCAGCCCGGGACAGCCTTACGAGCAGTACTTC.

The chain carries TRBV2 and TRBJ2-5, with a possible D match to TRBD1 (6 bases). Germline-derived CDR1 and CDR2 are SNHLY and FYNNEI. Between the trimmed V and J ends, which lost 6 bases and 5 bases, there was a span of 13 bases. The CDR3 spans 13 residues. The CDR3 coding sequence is TGTGCCAGCAGAGCAGGGGTCTCGGAGACCCAGTACTTC. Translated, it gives CASRAGVSETQYF. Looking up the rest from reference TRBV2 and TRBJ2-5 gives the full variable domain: EPEVTQTPSHQVTQMGQEVILRCVPISNHLYFYWYRQILGQKVEFLVSFYNNEISEKSEIFDDQFSVERPDGSNFTLKIRSTKLEDSAMYFCASRAGVSETQYFGPGTRLLVL.